This record covers a single T cell receptor beta chain. Its target is not known. This record comes from a study of vaccination effects on CD4 cells after COVID-19. TCRdb keeps only in-frame clones here, not all; method: immunoSEQ multiplex PCR. The table includes 35,000 to 50,000 clones, around 77% detected once. This CDR3 is built from 14 residues. V lost 0 bases to trimming and J lost 2 bases; unmatched junction nucleotides: 1. Germline CDR1 and CDR2: GTSNPN and SVGIG (reference sequence). Antigen-specific CD4+ T cells expanded by the ViraFEST assay with viral peptide pools were then sequenced. Culture proceeded for approximately 10 days, and CD4+ T cells were then isolated. Prior SARS-CoV-2 infection was absent in the vaccine recipients, as shown by negative nucleocapsid antibodies. The authors exchanged half the medium for IL-2 medium on days 3 and 7.

Sequencing was performed on CD4+ T cells from PBMCs cultured with HCoV-NL63 spike peptides, taken before COVID-19 vaccination. The V call is TRBV30, the J call TRBJ2-1, with 7 bases matching TRBD1. The receptor comes from a human donor who received a COVID-19 vaccine. The CDR3 bases are TGTGCCTGGAGTGTCACAGGGGCCTACAATGAGCAGTTCTTC. This translates into CAWSVTGAYNEQFF.